Given below is one T cell receptor (beta chain) in context. The length of the CDR3 is 18 residues. CDR1 is LGHDT and CDR2 is YNNKEL in the germline V gene (reference sequence). Trimming pared 2 bases from V and 6 bases from J, leaving 22 bases between. Seattle patient enrollment occurred during active infection, with longitudinal follow-up thereafter. These data are taken from a study of blood T cell repertoires in COVID-19. Across the study: Collection of acute and convalescent COVID-19 samples took place in the United States, Italy and Spain.

Per the original data handling: By means of reference gene primer amplification, nucleated cell counts were estimated. Sequenced by immunoSEQ multiplex PCR; TCRdb stores in-frame clones only, minus some. The V and J calls and clone size are taken from that table; D and trimming were inferred from the DNA. There are a few hundred thousand clones in the sample; over 85% occur only once, and roughly 0.78% lies in the top ten. The sample comprised peripheral blood. The chain employs TRBV3-1 (or the pseudogene TRBV3-2) and TRBJ2-2; no definite D call. This receptor was taken from a young man with COVID-19, enrolled during active disease. This chain's CDR3 is CASSQFYLTRSGPGELFF. For the CDR3, the DNA is TGTGCCAGCAGCCAATTTTACCTCACAAGGAGTGGCCCCGGGGAGCTGTTTTTT.